This T cell receptor beta chain is from a study of shared clonotypes between healthy human individuals. TCRdb's copy holds only in-frame clones and misses some; the assay was immunoSEQ multiplex PCR. The top ten clones hold 0.55% to 0.7% of a sample with under 1,100,000 clones, about 84% of them seen once. CDR3 length equals 17 residues. Germline CDR1 reads LGHNA; CDR2 reads YSLEER. V was pared by 2 bases and J by 4 bases, with 15 bases between. The chain combines TRBV4-3 with TRBJ2-6; no clear D. The source is a man between 18 and 29 years old in good health. Some clones in this sample may be carry-over from other donors' samples. Material: memory CD4+ T cells from PBMCs. The subset: CD45RA-negative fraction. The CDR3 here is CASSQQERVIGANVLTF. CDR3 bases: TGCGCCAGCAGCCAACAGGAACGGGTGATCGGGGCCAACGTCCTGACTTTC.